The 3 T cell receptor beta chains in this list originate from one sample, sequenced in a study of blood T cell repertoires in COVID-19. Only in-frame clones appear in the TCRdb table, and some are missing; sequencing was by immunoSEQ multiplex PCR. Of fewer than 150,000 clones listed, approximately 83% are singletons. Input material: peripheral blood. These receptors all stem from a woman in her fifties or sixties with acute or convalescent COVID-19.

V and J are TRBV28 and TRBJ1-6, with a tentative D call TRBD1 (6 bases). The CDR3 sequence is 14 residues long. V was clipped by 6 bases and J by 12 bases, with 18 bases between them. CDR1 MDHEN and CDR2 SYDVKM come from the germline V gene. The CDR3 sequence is CASSFSRTDRPLHF. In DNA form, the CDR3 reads TGTGCCAGCAGCTTTTCCCGGACAGACCGACCCCTCCACTTT.

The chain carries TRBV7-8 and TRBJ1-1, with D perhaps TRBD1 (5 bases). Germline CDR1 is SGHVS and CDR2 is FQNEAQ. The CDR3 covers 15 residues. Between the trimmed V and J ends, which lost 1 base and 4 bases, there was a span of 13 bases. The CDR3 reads CASSLVDGRGTEAFF. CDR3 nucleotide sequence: TGTGCCAGCAGCTTAGTCGACGGGAGGGGCACTGAAGCTTTCTTT.

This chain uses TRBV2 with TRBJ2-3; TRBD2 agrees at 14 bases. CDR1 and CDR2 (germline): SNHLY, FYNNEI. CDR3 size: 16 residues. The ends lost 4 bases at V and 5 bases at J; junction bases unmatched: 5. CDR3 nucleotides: TGTGCCAGCAGTGTGACTAGCGGGGGGGCCTTAGATACGCAGTATTTT. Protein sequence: CASSVTSGGALDTQYF.